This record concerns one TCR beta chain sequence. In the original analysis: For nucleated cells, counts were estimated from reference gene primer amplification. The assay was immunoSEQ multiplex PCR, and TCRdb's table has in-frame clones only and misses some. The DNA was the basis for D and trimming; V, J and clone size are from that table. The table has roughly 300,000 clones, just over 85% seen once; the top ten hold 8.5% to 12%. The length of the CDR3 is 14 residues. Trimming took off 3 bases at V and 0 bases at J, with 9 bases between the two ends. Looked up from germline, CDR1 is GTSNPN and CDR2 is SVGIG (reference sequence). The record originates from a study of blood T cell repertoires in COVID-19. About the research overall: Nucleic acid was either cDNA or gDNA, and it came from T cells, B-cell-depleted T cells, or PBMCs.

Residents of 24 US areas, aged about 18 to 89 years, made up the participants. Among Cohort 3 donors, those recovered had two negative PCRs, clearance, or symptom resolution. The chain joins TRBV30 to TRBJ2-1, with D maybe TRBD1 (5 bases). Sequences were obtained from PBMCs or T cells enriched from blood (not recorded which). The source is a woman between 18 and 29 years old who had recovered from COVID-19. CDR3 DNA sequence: TGTGCCTGGAGAGGGGCCGGCTCCTACAATGAGCAGTTCTTC. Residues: CAWRGAGSYNEQFF.